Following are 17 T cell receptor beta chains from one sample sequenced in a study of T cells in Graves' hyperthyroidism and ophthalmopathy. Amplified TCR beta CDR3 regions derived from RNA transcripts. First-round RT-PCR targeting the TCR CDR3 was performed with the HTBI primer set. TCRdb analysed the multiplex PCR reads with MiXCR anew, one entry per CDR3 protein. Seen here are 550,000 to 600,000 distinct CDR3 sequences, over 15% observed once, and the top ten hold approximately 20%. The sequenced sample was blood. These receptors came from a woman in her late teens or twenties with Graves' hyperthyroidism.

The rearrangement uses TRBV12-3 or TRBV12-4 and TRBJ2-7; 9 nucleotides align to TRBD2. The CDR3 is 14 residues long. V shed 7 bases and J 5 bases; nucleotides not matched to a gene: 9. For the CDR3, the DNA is TGTGCCAGCACCGCGGGAGCGGGGGGTGACGAGCAGTACTTC. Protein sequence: CASTAGAGGDEQYF.

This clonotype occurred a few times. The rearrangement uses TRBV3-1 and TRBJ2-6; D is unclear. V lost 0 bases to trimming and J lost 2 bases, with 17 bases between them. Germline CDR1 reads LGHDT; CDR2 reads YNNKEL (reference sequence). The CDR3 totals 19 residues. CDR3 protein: CASSQDLMVPLAGANVLTF. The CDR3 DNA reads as TGTGCCAGCAGCCAAGATTTGATGGTTCCTCTAGCTGGGGCCAACGTCCTGACTTTC.

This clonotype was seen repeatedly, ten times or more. CDR3 sequence reads: CSAGDRGLAFF. The CDR3 region has the DNA TGCAGTGCTGGGGACAGGGGATTAGCTTTCTTT. The genes are TRBV20-1 and TRBJ1-1, with 10 positions matching TRBD1. Germline values: CDR1 DFQATT, CDR2 SNEGSKA (reference sequence). V dropped 5 bases and J dropped 10; count of bases not matched to a gene: 4. The length of the CDR3 is 11 residues.

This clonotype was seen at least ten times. CDR3 nucleotides: TGTGCCAGCAGTTACGGCAGGGGGCTCCAGAACGAGCAGTACTTC. It specifies CASSYGRGLQNEQYF. The chain employs TRBV6-5 and TRBJ2-7, with 8 bases identical to TRBD1. Trimming took 2 bases from V and 5 from J; bases not matched to a gene: 8. Germline V gene sequence: CDR1 MNHEY, CDR2 SVGAGI. There are 15 residues in the CDR3.

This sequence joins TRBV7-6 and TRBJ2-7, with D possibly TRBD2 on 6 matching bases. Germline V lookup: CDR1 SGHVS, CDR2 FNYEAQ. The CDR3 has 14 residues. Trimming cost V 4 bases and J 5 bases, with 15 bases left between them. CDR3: CASSSEVGTDEQYF. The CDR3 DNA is TGTGCCAGCAGCTCCGAAGTGGGGACTGACGAGCAGTACTTC.

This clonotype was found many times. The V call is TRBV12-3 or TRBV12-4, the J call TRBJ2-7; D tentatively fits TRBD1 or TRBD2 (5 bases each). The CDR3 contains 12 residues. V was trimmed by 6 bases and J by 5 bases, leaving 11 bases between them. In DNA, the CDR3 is TGTGCCAGCAGGTGGGGGTTGGACGAGCAGTACTTC. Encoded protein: CASRWGLDEQYF.

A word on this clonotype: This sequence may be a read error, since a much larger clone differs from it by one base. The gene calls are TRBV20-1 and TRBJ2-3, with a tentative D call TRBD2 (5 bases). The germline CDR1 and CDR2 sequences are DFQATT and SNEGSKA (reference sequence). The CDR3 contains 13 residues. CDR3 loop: CSTNLASTDTRYF. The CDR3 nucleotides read TGCAGTACCAACCTAGCTAGCACAGATACGCGGTATTTT.

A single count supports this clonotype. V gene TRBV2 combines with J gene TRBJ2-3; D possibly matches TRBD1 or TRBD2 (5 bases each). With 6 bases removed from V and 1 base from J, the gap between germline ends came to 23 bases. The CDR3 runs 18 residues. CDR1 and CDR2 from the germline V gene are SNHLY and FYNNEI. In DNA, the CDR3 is TGTGCCAGCAGCCTCCCCGGGACCGTCACCCGGGGCACAGATACGCAGTATTTT. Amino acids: CASSLPGTVTRGTDTQYF.

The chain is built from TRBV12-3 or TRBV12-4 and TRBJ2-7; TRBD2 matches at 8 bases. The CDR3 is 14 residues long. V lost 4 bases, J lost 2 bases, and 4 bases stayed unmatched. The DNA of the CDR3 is TGTGCCAGCAGTTCGGGGGGGATAACCTACGAGCAGTACTTC. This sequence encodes CASSSGGITYEQYF.

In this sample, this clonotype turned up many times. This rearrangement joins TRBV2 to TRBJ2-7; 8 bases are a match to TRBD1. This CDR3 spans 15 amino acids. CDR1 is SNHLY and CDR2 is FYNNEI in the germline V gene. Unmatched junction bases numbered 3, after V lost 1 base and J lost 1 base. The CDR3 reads CASSEGTGLSYEQYF. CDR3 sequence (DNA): TGTGCCAGCAGTGAAGGGACAGGGCTATCCTACGAGCAGTACTTC.

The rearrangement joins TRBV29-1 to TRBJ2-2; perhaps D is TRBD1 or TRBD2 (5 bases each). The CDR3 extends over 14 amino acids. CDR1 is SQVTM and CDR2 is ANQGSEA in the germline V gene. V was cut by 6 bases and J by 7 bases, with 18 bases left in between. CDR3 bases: TGCAGCGTCCCCATTAGGGGCGCGGGCGGGGAGCTGTTTTTT. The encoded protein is CSVPIRGAGGELFF.

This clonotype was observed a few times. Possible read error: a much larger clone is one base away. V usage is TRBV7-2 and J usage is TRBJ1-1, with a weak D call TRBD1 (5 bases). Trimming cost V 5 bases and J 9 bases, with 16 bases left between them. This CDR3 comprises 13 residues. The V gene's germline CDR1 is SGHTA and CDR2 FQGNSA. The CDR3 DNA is TGTGCCAGCAGCCAGGGTGGCAGCCCTAAAGCTTTCTTT. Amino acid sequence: CASSQGGSPKAFF.

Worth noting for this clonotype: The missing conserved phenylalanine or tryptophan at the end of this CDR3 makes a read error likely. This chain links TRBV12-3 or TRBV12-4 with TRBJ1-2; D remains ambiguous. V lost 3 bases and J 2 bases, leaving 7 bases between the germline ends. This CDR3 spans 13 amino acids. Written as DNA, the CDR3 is TGTGCCAGCAGTTTCTCGAGGAACTATGGCTACACCCTC. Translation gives CASSFSRNYGYTL.

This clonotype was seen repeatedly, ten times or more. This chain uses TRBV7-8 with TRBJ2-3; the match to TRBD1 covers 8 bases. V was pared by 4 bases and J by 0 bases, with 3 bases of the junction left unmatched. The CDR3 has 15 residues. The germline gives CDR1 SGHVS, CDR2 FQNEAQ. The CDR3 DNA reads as TGTGCCAGCAGCTGGGACAGGAGTAGCACAGATACGCAGTATTTT. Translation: CASSWDRSSTDTQYF.

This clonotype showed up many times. CDR3 DNA: TGTGCCAGCAGACTTAGCGGTCAGCGAGCCAAAAACATTCAGTACTTC. It translates to CASRLSGQRAKNIQYF. The chain employs TRBV12-3 or TRBV12-4 and TRBJ2-4; perhaps TRBD2 as D (6 bases). V was clipped by 6 bases and J by 0 bases, with 15 bases between them. This CDR3 contains 16 residues.

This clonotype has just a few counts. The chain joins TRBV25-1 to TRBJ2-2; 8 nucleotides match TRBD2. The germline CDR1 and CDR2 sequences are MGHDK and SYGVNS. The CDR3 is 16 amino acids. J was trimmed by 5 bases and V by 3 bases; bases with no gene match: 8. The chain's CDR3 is CASSDPSGSWTGELFF. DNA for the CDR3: TGTGCCAGCAGTGACCCCAGCGGGAGCTGGACCGGGGAGCTGTTTTTT.

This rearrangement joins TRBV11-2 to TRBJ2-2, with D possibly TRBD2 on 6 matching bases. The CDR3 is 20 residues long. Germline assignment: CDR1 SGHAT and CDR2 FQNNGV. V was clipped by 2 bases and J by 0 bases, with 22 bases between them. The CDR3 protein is CASSLRIPGIGGPNTGELFF. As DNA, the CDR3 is TGTGCCAGCAGCTTACGGATCCCTGGGATCGGGGGTCCGAACACCGGGGAGCTGTTTTTT.